This T cell receptor (beta chain) was recorded in a study of cytomegalovirus exposure and HLA in healthy donors. Study-level information: A later analysis reported the approximately 120 validation repertoires used the same platform as the 550 to 800 first-cohort repertoires.

The donors were members of the roughly 130-subject validation cohort (separate from the roughly 660-subject first cohort). General study results and limits: According to the study, some 160 TCR beta chains were cytomegalovirus-associated. Later, an analysis found that TCR clusters from the first cohort tended to co-occur in the approximately 130 validation repertoires.

In germline, CDR1 is MNHEY, CDR2 SVGAGI. The CDR3 totals 12 residues. Trimming shortened V by 2 bases and J by 8 bases, and 9 bases separated the two germline ends. Turning to this clone: Antigen: not known.

The assay was immunoSEQ multiplex PCR, and TCRdb's table has in-frame clones only and misses some. The table records about 160,000 clones, about 86% of them present only once. The sequence came from a woman aged 30 to 39 in good health and CMV-seronegative. This chain links TRBV6-5 with TRBJ1-2; no firm D call. Sequencing was carried out using PBMCs. The CDR3 DNA follows: TGTGCCAGCAGTTACGGGAAGGGCGGCTACACCTTC. Protein: CASSYGKGGYTF.